The text below deals with one T cell receptor beta chain. Its target is unknown. A 5'RACE template switching approach incorporating UMIs was used to make TCR beta cDNA. From its re-call of the 5' RACE reads, TCRdb lists each CDR3 protein once, without DNA. The repertoire table contains approximately 380,000 distinct CDR3 sequences. This CDR3 region has 15 residues. The V gene's germline CDR1 is SGHKS and CDR2 YYEKEE (reference sequence). This specimen belongs to a study of T cells expressing NK-cell markers. For the study at large: Sorted CD3+CD56+NKG2C+, CD3+CD56+NKG2C- and CD3+CD56-NKG2C+ T-cell subsets were beta-chain profiled. HCMV serostatus: seven of eight sequenced donors positive, one negative.

General study findings and limits: HCMV specificity of expanded NKG2C+ T cell clones remained unclear.

The source material was blood T cells: a sorted CD56 or NKG2C T cell subset, CD4+ or CD8+ T cells, or bulk PBMC T cells (not recorded which). This chain connects TRBV5-5 to TRBJ1-4; the TCRdb D gene call, TRBD1, has no DNA to confirm it. This clonotype was sampled from a man aged 18-75 years in good health. CDR3 residues: CASSPNRATNEKLFF. The full variable domain, completed using reference TRBV5-5 and TRBJ1-4, is DAGVTQSPTHLIKTRGQQVTLRCSPISGHKSVSWYQQVLGQGPQFIFQYYEKEERGRGNFPDRFSARQFPNYSSELNVNALLLGDSALYLCASSPNRATNEKLFFGSGTQLSVL.